This T cell receptor beta chain was captured by sequencing in a study of CD8+ T cells in alopecia areata. Reverse transcription of extracted RNA yielded cDNA, which provided the sequencing template. Clones were read by immunoSEQ multiplex PCR, and TCRdb kept only the in-frame ones, dropping some. The sample yields some 150,000 clones, 40% to 60% seen once. The V gene end was trimmed by 2 bases and the J gene end by 3 bases; junction bases not matched to a gene: 4. Germline V CDR1 and CDR2: MGHRA, YSYEKL. This CDR3 contains 15 residues. The chain combines TRBV4-1 with TRBJ2-7; the match to TRBD2 covers 10 bases. This sequence originates from a human donor with alopecia areata. This specimen was CD8+ T cells sorted from blood, taken at week 0. The CDR3 spells CASSQSGGASYEQYF. The DNA of the CDR3 is TGCGCCAGCAGCCAAAGCGGGGGGGCGAGCTACGAGCAGTACTTC.